This T cell receptor (beta chain) was observed in a study of blood T cell repertoires in COVID-19. V shed 7 bases and J shed 2 bases, with 14 bases lying between them. The V gene's germline CDR1 is WNHNN and CDR2 SYGVQD (reference sequence). This CDR3 has 14 residues. Authors' processing steps: Nucleated cell number was recorded as an estimate derived from reference gene primer amplification. The protocol was immunoSEQ multiplex PCR, while the TCRdb copy is restricted to in-frame clones and leaves out a portion. Clonal size and the V and J genes are those of that table, whereas D and trimming came from the DNA. In the table there are some 250,000 clones, 70% to 90% of which are singletons.

V gene TRBV10-1 combines with J gene TRBJ1-2, with D perhaps matching TRBD1 (6 bases). The TCR comes from a man aged 25 to 40 with active or convalescent COVID-19. What was sequenced was peripheral blood. As DNA, the CDR3 is TGCGCCAGCATATACAGGGAGTGGAACTATGGCTACACCTTC. It translates to CASIYREWNYGYTF.